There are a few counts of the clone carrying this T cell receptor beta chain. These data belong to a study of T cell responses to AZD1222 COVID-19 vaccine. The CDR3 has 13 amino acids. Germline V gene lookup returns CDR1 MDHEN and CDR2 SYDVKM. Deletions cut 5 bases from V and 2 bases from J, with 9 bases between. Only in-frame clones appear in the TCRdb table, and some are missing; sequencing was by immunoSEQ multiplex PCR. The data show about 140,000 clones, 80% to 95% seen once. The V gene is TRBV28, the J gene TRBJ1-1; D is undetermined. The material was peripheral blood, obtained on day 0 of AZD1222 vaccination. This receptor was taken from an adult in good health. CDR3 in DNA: TGTGCCAGCAGTACACAGCCCAACACTGAAGCTTTCTTT. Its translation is CASSTQPNTEAFF.